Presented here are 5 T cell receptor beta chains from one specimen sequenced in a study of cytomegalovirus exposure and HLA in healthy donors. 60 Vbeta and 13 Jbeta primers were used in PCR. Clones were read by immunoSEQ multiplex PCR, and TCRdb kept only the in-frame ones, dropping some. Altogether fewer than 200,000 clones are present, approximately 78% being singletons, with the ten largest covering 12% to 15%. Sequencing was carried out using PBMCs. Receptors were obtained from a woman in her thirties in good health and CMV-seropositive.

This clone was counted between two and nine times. The CDR3 is CASSLIWDNYEQYF. DNA of the CDR3: TGTGCCAGCAGCTTAATTTGGGACAACTACGAGCAGTACTTC. The J gene is TRBJ2-7, the V gene TRBV7-9, with a weak D call TRBD1 (6 bases). The V gene's germline CDR1 is SEHNR and CDR2 FQNEAQ (reference sequence). The CDR3 extends over 14 amino acids. Trimming pared 2 bases from V and 3 bases from J, leaving 11 bases between.

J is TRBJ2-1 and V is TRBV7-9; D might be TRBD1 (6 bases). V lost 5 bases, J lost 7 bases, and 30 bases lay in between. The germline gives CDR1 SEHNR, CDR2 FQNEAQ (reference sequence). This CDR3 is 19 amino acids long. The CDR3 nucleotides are TGTGCCAGCAGCCCCTCGGGAATACAGGGAGTTGTTATGAGGAATGAGCAGTTCTTC. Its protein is CASSPSGIQGVVMRNEQFF.

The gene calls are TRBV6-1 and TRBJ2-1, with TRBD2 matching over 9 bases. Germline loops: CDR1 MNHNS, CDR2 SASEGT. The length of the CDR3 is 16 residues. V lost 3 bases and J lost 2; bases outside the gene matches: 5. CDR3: CASSDELAGTYNEQFF. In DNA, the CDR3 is TGTGCCAGCAGTGACGAACTAGCGGGCACCTACAATGAGCAGTTCTTC.

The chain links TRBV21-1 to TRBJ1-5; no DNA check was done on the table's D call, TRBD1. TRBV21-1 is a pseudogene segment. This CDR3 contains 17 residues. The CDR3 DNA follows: TGTGCCAGCAGCAAAGCCCCCACGAGACAGGGCAATCAGCCCCAGCATTTT. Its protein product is CASSKAPTRQGNQPQHF.

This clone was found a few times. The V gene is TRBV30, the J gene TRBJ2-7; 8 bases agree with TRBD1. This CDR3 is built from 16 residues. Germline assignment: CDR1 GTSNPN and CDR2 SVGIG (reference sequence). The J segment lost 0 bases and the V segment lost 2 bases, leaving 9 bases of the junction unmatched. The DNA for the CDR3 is TGTGCCTGGAGTTATCAGGACAGGGACTTCTCCTACGAGCAGTACTTC. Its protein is CAWSYQDRDFSYEQYF.